This is a list of T cell receptor beta chains from one sample in a study of shared clonotypes between healthy human individuals. Sequenced by immunoSEQ multiplex PCR; TCRdb stores in-frame clones only, minus some. The sample carries over a million clones, about 80% recorded once. Sequencing input: memory CD4+ T cells from PBMCs. These receptors were collected from a man between 18 and 29 years old in good health. Some clones in this sample may be carry-over from other donors' samples. Each CDR3 is given with its conserved first and last residue. A D gene is named only where the DNA matches it firmly. Clone size, where shown, is once, few, many, or a class for clones that have expanded.

TRBJ2-5	once	TRBV7-2	TRBD2	TGTGCCAGCAGCGACCGGCGGGGGGGAGAGACCCAGTACTTC	CASSDRRGGETQYF
TRBJ2-1	-	TRBV7-9	TRBD1	TGTGCCAGCAGCTTGGCAAGGGGGCCTAACAATGAGCAGTTCTTC	CASSLARGPNNEQFF
TRBJ1-1	-	TRBV9	TRBD1	TGTGCCAGCAGCCCACGGACAGGGCTTTCTGAAGCTTTCTTT	CASSPRTGLSEAFF
TRBJ1-5	-	TRBV2	TRBD1	TGTGCCATCTCATCACAGGGGGGGGGCAATCAGCCCCAGCATTTT	CAISSQGGGNQPQHF
TRBJ2-7	-	TRBV5-5	TRBD2	TGTGCCAGCAGCCGGGGACTAGCGGGAGGGAGCTCCTACGAGCAGTACTTC	CASSRGLAGGSSYEQYF
TRBJ2-1	-	TRBV2	-	TGTGCCAGCAGTGATCCCCCGTGGGGCTACAATGAGCAGTTCTTC	CASSDPPWGYNEQFF
TRBJ1-2	-	TRBV4-3	-	TGCGCCAGCAGCCAAGAGTGGGGGGAAGCCTCCTATGGCTACACCTTC	CASSQEWGEASYGYTF
TRBJ2-1	-	TRBV5-1	-	TGCGCCAGCAGCCCTCAGCGGAATGAGCAGTTCTTC	CASSPQRNEQFF
TRBJ2-5	-	TRBV28	TRBD1	TGTGCCAGCAGGACAGGGGGCGCGGGGGAGACCCAGTACTTC	CASRTGGAGETQYF
TRBJ2-1	few	TRBV7-2	-	TGTGCCAGCAGCTTAGCTTCCGGGACCAAGGTCGATGAGCAGTTCTTC	CASSLASGTKVDEQFF
TRBJ1-3	few	TRBV6-1	-	TGTGCCAGCAGTAACAGGGAAGCTGGAAACACCATATATTTT	CASSNREAGNTIYF
TRBJ2-1	-	TRBV5-1	TRBD2	TGCGCCAGCCGACTCGGGACTAGCGGTTACAATGAGCAGTTCTTC	CASRLGTSGYNEQFF
TRBJ1-2	-	TRBV28	-	TGTGCCAGCAGTTTAGGCGTGTTCGGGGTTAACTATGGCTACACCTTC	CASSLGVFGVNYGYTF
TRBJ2-7	many	TRBV30	-	TGTGCCTGGAGTTGGGGGTCCGAGCAGTACTTC	CAWSWGSEQYF
TRBJ1-1	-	TRBV10-3	-	TGTGCCACCGCCTCGGCTGGGGGGAACACTGAAGCTTTCTTT	CATASAGGNTEAFF
TRBJ2-1	-	TRBV15	-	TGTGCCACCAGCAAAGCGGCCCCCTCTGAGCAGTTCTTC	CATSKAAPSEQFF
TRBJ2-3	-	TRBV7-3	-	TGTGCCAGCAGCTTAAGCCCAGGAGATACGCAGTATTTT	CASSLSPGDTQYF
TRBJ2-1	once	TRBV7-9	TRBD2	TGTGCCAGCAGCTCCACGTTAGCGGGAGGGTCCTACAATGAGCAGTTCTTC	CASSSTLAGGSYNEQFF
TRBJ2-5	-	TRBV7-2	TRBD1	TGTGCCAGCAGCGTCGGGACAGGGAAACAAGAGACCCAGTACTTC	CASSVGTGKQETQYF
TRBJ2-1	-	TRBV5-1	TRBD2	TGCGCCAGCAGCAGGAAAGGGACTAGCGGGATCTATGAGCAGTTCTTC	CASSRKGTSGIYEQFF
TRBJ2-7	-	TRBV4-1	TRBD1	TGCGCCAGCAGCCCGGGACAGGGGGCGGGGGAGCAGTACTTC	CASSPGQGAGEQYF
TRBJ2-3	-	TRBV18	TRBD1	TGTGCCAGCTCACCGGACTTTTGGGGACAGGGTATTACAGATACGCAGTATTTT	CASSPDFWGQGITDTQYF
TRBJ1-2	-	TRBV6-1	-	TGTGCCAGCAGATCAGGGAGGGATGGCTACACCTTC	CASRSGRDGYTF
TRBJ2-7	-	TRBV21-1	-	TGTGCCAGCAGTCACCCTAGCGCTCTTTCCTACGAGCAGTACTTC	CASSHPSALSYEQYF
TRBJ2-7	-	TRBV6-1	-	TGTGCCAGCCTCCGGGGCGGAGGGGTCTCCTACGAGCAGTACTTC	CASLRGGGVSYEQYF
TRBJ2-7	once	TRBV6-6	-	TGTGCCAGCAGTACCGCCTCGGGGGCGGGCTACGAGCAGTACTTC	CASSTASGAGYEQYF
TRBJ2-3	once	TRBV27	TRBD2	TGTGCCAGCAGCAGACTAGCGGGAGCTATCCCAGATACGCAGTATTTT	CASSRLAGAIPDTQYF
TRBJ2-1	once	TRBV29-1	TRBD1	TGCAGCGTTGAAGACCCCCAGGGGGCGTCCTACAATGAGCAGTTCTTC	CSVEDPQGASYNEQFF
TRBJ2-1	-	TRBV5-1	-	TGCGCCAGCAGCTTGGTCCTAGCCGGTGAGCAGTTCTTC	CASSLVLAGEQFF
TRBJ2-7	-	TRBV28	TRBD2	TGTGCCAGCAGTACCCGTGGACGGGCGGGGGTCTTCGAGCAGTACTTC	CASSTRGRAGVFEQYF
TRBJ1-1	-	TRBV28	-	TGTGCCAGCCAGCGTCGGCCAGGACAGAACACTGAAGCTTTCTTT	CASQRRPGQNTEAFF
TRBJ1-4	-	TRBV18	TRBD1	TGTGCCAGCTCGCCCCAGGGGGGCCCTAATGAAAAACTGTTTTTT	CASSPQGGPNEKLFF
TRBJ1-2	-	TRBV9	-	TGTGCCAGCAGCGTCGGGGGAGTGAATAACTATGGCTACACCTTC	CASSVGGVNNYGYTF
TRBJ1-2	-	TRBV5-4	-	TGTGCCAGCAGCTTTACACAGGTCAATGGCTACACCTTC	CASSFTQVNGYTF
TRBJ2-1	-	TRBV7-2	-	TGTGCCAGCAGCCCAGGCATGGGAAGGGAGCAGTTCTTC	CASSPGMGREQFF
TRBJ1-1	few	TRBV7-3	-	TGTGCCAGCAGCTTGTCTCACGAGAACACTGAAGCTTTCTTT	CASSLSHENTEAFF
TRBJ2-2	-	TRBV5-1	-	TGCGCCAGCAGCTTAGACAGCAACACCGGGGAGCTGTTTTTT	CASSLDSNTGELFF
TRBJ1-5	-	TRBV9	-	TGTGCCAGCAGCGTATCCGGGGCCAGTAATCAGCCCCAGCATTTT	CASSVSGASNQPQHF
TRBJ2-7	-	TRBV4-1	-	TGCGCCAGCAGCCAACCCCGGGACAAAGCAGCCTACGAGCAGTACTTC	CASSQPRDKAAYEQYF
TRBJ1-5	-	TRBV28	-	TGTGCCAGCAGTCCCCACCGACTGATGAATCAGCCCCAGCATTTT	CASSPHRLMNQPQHF
TRBJ2-1	-	TRBV5-1	TRBD1	TGCGCCAGCAGCTTCCCTCGGACAGGCCTGTCCTACAATGAGCAGTTCTTC	CASSFPRTGLSYNEQFF
TRBJ1-5	-	TRBV7-9	TRBD1	TGTGCCAGCAGCTCCGGGGACAGGGGCAATCAGCCCCAGCATTTT	CASSSGDRGNQPQHF
TRBJ1-2	-	TRBV7-2	-	TGTGCCAGCAGCTTAGGGACGGCTTTTAACTATGGCTACACCTTC	CASSLGTAFNYGYTF
TRBJ2-7	-	TRBV7-7	-	TGTGCCAGCAGCCCTCAGGGTTCGTCGGATGAGCAGTACTTC	CASSPQGSSDEQYF
TRBJ2-7	-	TRBV19	TRBD2	TGTGCCAGTAGTACCCAAGGACTAGCGGGAGACCGAGTCTACGAGCAGTACTTC	CASSTQGLAGDRVYEQYF
TRBJ1-3	-	TRBV25-1	TRBD1	TGTGCCAGCAGTACAGGGGGCGGATACACCATATATTTT	CASSTGGGYTIYF
TRBJ2-7	few	TRBV5-6	TRBD2	TGTGCCAGCAGCTTGGTGGTAGCGGGAGGTTTCTACGAGCAGTACTTC	CASSLVVAGGFYEQYF
TRBJ2-3	-	TRBV7-3	-	TGTGCCAGCAGCTTAACTGCGACACAGACGCAGTATTTT	CASSLTATQTQYF
TRBJ1-1	-	TRBV5-1	-	TGCGCCAGCACCTCGGGAGGGAACACTGAAGCTTTCTTT	CASTSGGNTEAFF
TRBJ1-3	-	TRBV10-3	-	TGTGCCATCGCAGGAGCGGGAAACACCATATATTTT	CAIAGAGNTIYF
TRBJ1-4	many	TRBV4-2	-	TGTGCCAGCAGCCTGAAGGAAGGGGAAAAACTGTTTTTT	CASSLKEGEKLFF